This entry lists 28 T cell receptor beta chains sequenced from one sample in a study of cytomegalovirus exposure and HLA in healthy donors. TCRdb's table, derived via immunoSEQ multiplex PCR, lists solely in-frame clones and lacks some. The sample carries 100,000 to 150,000 clones, approximately 94% recorded once. The sequencing input was PBMCs. These receptors were collected from a woman aged 18 to 35 in good health and CMV-seronegative.

The rearrangement uses TRBV5-1 and TRBJ1-5; possibly TRBD1 for D (6 bases). Germline CDR1 reads SGHRS; CDR2 reads YFSETQ. The CDR3 has 15 residues. With 1 base removed from V and 3 bases from J, the gap between germline ends came to 11 bases. The DNA for the CDR3 is TGCGCCAGCAGCTTGACCTCAGGGGCCAATCAGCCCCAGCATTTT. Its translation is CASSLTSGANQPQHF.

The chain combines TRBV11-2 with TRBJ1-6, with 8 nucleotides matching TRBD1. Per the germline V gene, CDR1 is SGHAT and CDR2 is FQNNGV. The J segment lost 14 bases and the V segment lost 5 bases, leaving 8 bases of the junction unmatched. The CDR3 covers 13 residues. In nucleotides, the CDR3 is TGTGCCAGCAGCCCCCCCGAGACAGGGGCCCTCCACTTT. This encodes CASSPPETGALHF.

This clone was seen once. The chain employs TRBV6-1 and TRBJ2-7, with D perhaps matching TRBD1 (5 bases). Per germline, CDR1 MNHNS and CDR2 SASEGT. The CDR3 has 14 residues. V lost 1 base and J 3 bases, leaving 10 bases between the germline ends. CDR3 nucleotides: TGTGCCAGCAGTGAAGTCGACAGTCACTACGAGCAGTACTTC. This encodes CASSEVDSHYEQYF.

The chain combines TRBV4-1 with TRBJ1-3; 10 bases line up with TRBD1. Germline V gene lookup returns CDR1 MGHRA and CDR2 YSYEKL. CDR3 length equals 17 residues. V shed 1 base, J shed 5 bases, and the junction held 8 bases outside the gene matches. This chain's CDR3 is CASSQVGQGITRNTIYF. Here the CDR3 DNA reads TGCGCCAGCAGCCAAGTGGGACAGGGGATAACACGAAACACCATATATTTT.

J is TRBJ2-5 and V is TRBV2; D may be TRBD1 (6 bases). Trimming took 5 bases from V and 7 from J, leaving 14 bases between them. The length of the CDR3 is 13 residues. Germline assignment: CDR1 SNHLY and CDR2 FYNNEI. The CDR3 nucleotides are TGTGCCAGCAGTACCCGGACAGTCGGGACCCAGTACTTC. Its translation: CASSTRTVGTQYF.

The CDR3 reads CASSFGQGITEAFF. For the CDR3, the DNA is TGCGCCAGCAGCTTCGGACAGGGGATCACTGAAGCTTTCTTT. The rearrangement uses TRBV5-1 and TRBJ1-1; 9 nucleotides agree with TRBD1. The CDR3 has 14 residues. CDR1 is SGHRS, CDR2 YFSETQ, per germline. Trimming took 2 bases from V and 4 from J; bases not matched to a gene: 3.

Only one count was recorded for this clone. The rearrangement links TRBV19 to TRBJ1-5; TRBD1 matches 9 bases. J gave up 4 bases and V 0 bases, and 1 base lay outside the gene matches. Per the germline V gene, CDR1 is LNHDA and CDR2 is SQIVND (reference sequence). This CDR3 is built from 15 residues. CDR3 sequence reads: CASSIDGTGNQPQHF. Written as DNA, the CDR3 is TGTGCCAGTAGTATAGATGGGACAGGGAATCAGCCCCAGCATTTT. The variable domain in full, with the rest retrieved from reference TRBV19 and TRBJ1-5, is DGGITQSPKYLFRKEGQNVTLSCEQNLNHDAMYWYRQDPGQGLRLIYYSQIVNDFQKGDIAEGYSVSREKKESFPLTVTSAQKNPTAFYLCASSIDGTGNQPQHFGDGTRLSIL.

V is TRBV10-2 and J is TRBJ1-3, with D perhaps TRBD1 (5 bases). This CDR3 spans 15 amino acids. Trimming cost V 4 bases and J 1 base, with 11 bases left between them. The germline V gene has CDR1 WSHSY and CDR2 SAAADI. CDR3 DNA sequence: TGCGCCAGCAGTGGAGGGGCGGGATCTGGAAACACCATATATTTT. Amino acids: CASSGGAGSGNTIYF.

The chain links TRBV30 to TRBJ2-4, with TRBD2 identical over 7 bases. Germline assignment: CDR1 GTSNPN and CDR2 SVGIG (reference sequence). The CDR3 runs 16 residues. With V trimmed by 1 base and J by 5 bases, 11 bases remained unmatched. The CDR3 DNA reads TGTGCCTGGAGTGCCTGGGGTGGGGGGGTTGAAAACATTCAGTACTTC. This translates into CAWSAWGGGVENIQYF.

This chain joins TRBV5-6 and TRBJ1-2; unclear D gene. CDR1 and CDR2 from the germline V gene are SGHDT and YYEEEE. Trimming took 2 bases from V and 8 from J, leaving 16 bases between them. This CDR3 contains 14 residues. The CDR3 loop reads CASSFLSAPGGYTF. In DNA, the CDR3 is TGTGCCAGCAGCTTTTTGAGTGCGCCGGGAGGCTACACCTTC.

The chain uses TRBV18 and TRBJ2-6; the D is unclear. Trimming pared 4 bases from V and 5 bases from J, leaving 12 bases between. There are 15 residues in the CDR3. Germline loops: CDR1 KGHSH, CDR2 LQKENI. The CDR3 DNA follows: TGTGCCAGCTCACACGAGGTCCTGAGGGCCAACGTCCTGACTTTC. Its translation: CASSHEVLRANVLTF.

The J gene is TRBJ1-2, the V gene TRBV28; D unresolved. Germline lookup yields CDR1 MDHEN and CDR2 SYDVKM. This CDR3 is built from 13 residues. V shed 3 bases and J shed 2 bases, with 7 bases lying between them. CDR3: CASSLTENYGYTF. CDR3 DNA sequence: TGTGCCAGCAGTTTGACGGAGAACTATGGCTACACCTTC.

The chain has TRBV2 and TRBJ1-2, with a weak D call TRBD1 (6 bases). Germline V gene lookup returns CDR1 SNHLY and CDR2 FYNNEI. This CDR3 is 13 amino acids long. Trimming removed 7 bases from V and 3 bases from J, with 12 bases in between. This CDR3 is CASIADRDYGYTF. CDR3 DNA: TGTGCCAGCATTGCGGACAGAGACTATGGCTACACCTTC.

The chain joins TRBV6-1 to TRBJ2-7, with unresolved D. This CDR3 spans 12 amino acids. The V end was cut by 2 bases, the J end by 2 bases, with 4 bases between. The germline gives CDR1 MNHNS, CDR2 SASEGT. The CDR3 DNA is TGTGCCAGCAGTGAAAACACCTACGAGCAGTACTTC. As protein: CASSENTYEQYF.

The genes are TRBV5-4 and TRBJ2-5; 7 bases align to TRBD2. From germline, CDR1 is SGHNT and CDR2 YYREEE (reference sequence). V gave up 1 base and J gave up 3 bases; unmatched junction bases: 6. The CDR3 is 15 amino acids. The CDR3 region is CASSLLAGVEETQYF. As DNA, the CDR3 is TGTGCCAGCAGCTTGCTGGCGGGAGTTGAAGAGACCCAGTACTTC.

V usage is TRBV5-1 and J usage is TRBJ1-2; D is possibly TRBD1 (5 bases). V gave up 1 base and J gave up 4 bases, with 8 bases separating them. Germline CDR1 is SGHRS and CDR2 is YFSETQ. CDR3 size: 13 residues. DNA for the CDR3: TGCGCCAGCAGCTTGCCGACAGTCTATGGCTACACCTTC. It is translated as CASSLPTVYGYTF.

J is TRBJ2-2 and V is TRBV9; a possible D gene is TRBD1 (5 bases). Deletions cut 7 bases from V and 3 bases from J, with 10 bases between. CDR3 size: 13 residues. Germline CDR1 and CDR2: SGDLS and YYNGEE. DNA of the CDR3: TGTGCCAGCGTTAGGGGCCACACCGGGGAGCTGTTTTTT. Translating it yields CASVRGHTGELFF.

J is TRBJ2-1 and V is TRBV7-2, with D hard to call. The CDR3 has 15 residues. The germline gives CDR1 SGHTA, CDR2 FQGNSA. The V and J ends lost 5 bases and 2 bases respectively, with 13 bases between them. CDR3 nucleotide sequence: TGTGCCAGCAGCCCCTCTCTAGGAACCTACAATGAGCAGTTCTTC. The encoded protein is CASSPSLGTYNEQFF.

This chain connects TRBV2 to TRBJ2-7; D possibly corresponds to TRBD2 (6 bases). CDR3 size: 14 residues. Looked up from germline, CDR1 is SNHLY and CDR2 is FYNNEI. V was shortened by 7 bases and J by 4 bases, with 17 bases between the two germline ends. CDR3 residues: CASTETGRGYEQYF. The CDR3 bases are TGTGCCAGCACCGAGACGGGTCGGGGGTACGAGCAGTACTTC.

This chain joins TRBV28 and TRBJ1-1; tentative D call: TRBD1 (5 bases). From germline, CDR1 is MDHEN and CDR2 SYDVKM. CDR3 size: 14 residues. Trimming shortened V by 5 bases and J by 3 bases, and 13 bases separated the two germline ends. The CDR3 DNA follows: TGTGCCAGCAGTCGTTCAGACAGATACACTGAAGCTTTCTTT. Translated, it gives CASSRSDRYTEAFF. Using reference TRBV28 and TRBJ1-1 for the parts outside the CDR3, the full variable domain is DVKVTQSSRYLVKRTGEKVFLECVQDMDHENMFWYRQDPGLGLRLIYFSYDVKMKEKGDIPEGYSVSREKKERFSLILESASTNQTSMYLCASSRSDRYTEAFFGQGTRLTVV.

The CDR3 coding sequence is TGTGCCAGCAGTCCCGGACAGGTGAACACTGAAGCTTTCTTT. This codes for CASSPGQVNTEAFF. J is TRBJ1-1 and V is TRBV6-5; 7 nucleotides match TRBD1. V shed 5 bases, J shed 0 bases, and the junction held 3 bases outside the gene matches. The CDR3 contains 14 residues. CDR1 is MNHEY, CDR2 SVGAGI, per germline.

The rearrangement links TRBV5-6 to TRBJ2-3, with 7 bases fitting TRBD2. This CDR3 contains 15 residues. The V segment lost 4 bases and the J segment 3 bases; nucleotides outside the gene matches: 8. Germline-derived CDR1 and CDR2 are SGHDT and YYEEEE. CDR3: CASSVAGVTTDTQYF. DNA for the CDR3: TGTGCCAGCAGCGTCGCGGGAGTAACTACAGATACGCAGTATTTT.

The rearrangement joins TRBV6-1 to TRBJ2-3, with a tentative D call TRBD2 (6 bases). CDR1 is MNHNS and CDR2 is SASEGT in the germline V gene. V dropped 2 bases and J dropped 2 bases, with 11 bases sitting between them. The CDR3 is 15 residues long. The CDR3 here is CASSEPGGPTDTQYF. In nucleotides, the CDR3 is TGTGCCAGCAGTGAACCCGGGGGTCCCACAGATACGCAGTATTTT.

The chain joins TRBV7-7 to TRBJ2-7; the match to TRBD1 covers 10 bases. Germline V CDR1 and CDR2: SSHAT, FNYEAQ (reference sequence). This CDR3 spans 15 amino acids. The V and J ends lost 8 bases and 5 bases, in that order; junction bases with no gene match: 12. CDR3 coding DNA: TGTGCCAGCGGGAAGTCCGGGACAGGGGTTCACGAGCAGTACTTC. This encodes CASGKSGTGVHEQYF. The full variable domain, completed using reference TRBV7-7 and TRBJ2-7, is GAGVSQSPRYKVTKRGQDVTLRCDPISSHATLYWYQQALGQGPEFLTYFNYEAQPDKSGLPSDRFSAERPEGSISTLTIQRTEQRDSAMYRCASGKSGTGVHEQYFGPGTRLTVT.

This clone has a handful of counts. The chain carries TRBV30 and TRBJ2-1; 7 positions match TRBD2. The CDR3 is 14 amino acids. Germline V CDR1 and CDR2: GTSNPN, SVGIG (reference sequence). The trim removed 5 bases at V and 3 bases at J, leaving 7 bases unmatched. The CDR3, as DNA: TGTGCCTGGGTACGGGGGAGGGACTACAATGAGCAGTTCTTC. Translation: CAWVRGRDYNEQFF. Looking up the rest from reference TRBV30 and TRBJ2-1 gives the full variable domain: SQTIHQWPATLVQPVGSPLSLECTVEGTSNPNLYWYRQAAGRGLQLLFYSVGIGQISSEVPQNLSASRPQDRQFILSSKKLLLSDSGFYLCAWVRGRDYNEQFFGPGTRLTVL.

The chain is built from TRBV9 and TRBJ1-2; 10 bases are shared with TRBD1. With 2 bases clipped from V and 8 bases from J, the junction kept 3 bases outside the gene matches. Germline CDR1 reads SGDLS; CDR2 reads YYNGEE. The CDR3 is made up of 13 amino acids. Here the CDR3 DNA reads TGTGCCAGCAGCGTGCGGGACAGGGGAGGCTACACCTTC. This gives the protein CASSVRDRGGYTF.

The chain is built from TRBV14 and TRBJ2-1; tentative D call: TRBD2 (6 bases). Trimming removed 4 bases from V and 12 bases from J, with 16 bases in between. The CDR3 has 13 residues. Germline-derived CDR1 and CDR2 are SGHDN and FVKESK. The CDR3 reads CASSPTPTSWQFF. In DNA, the CDR3 is TGTGCCAGCAGCCCTACCCCAACTAGCTGGCAGTTCTTC. Variable domain in full (rest from reference TRBV14 and TRBJ2-1): EAGVTQFPSHSVIEKGQTVTLRCDPISGHDNLYWYRRVMGKEIKFLLHFVKESKQDESGMPNNRFLAERTGGTYSTLKVQPAELEDSGVYFCASSPTPTSWQFFGPGTRLTVL.

This clone was counted a few times. The rearrangement links TRBV5-1 to TRBJ2-5, with 8 bases that match TRBD1. Germline V gene data show CDR1 as SGHRS and CDR2 as YFSETQ. Unmatched junction bases numbered 2, after V lost 0 bases and J lost 1 base. The CDR3 loop spans 15 amino acids. The CDR3 is CASSLAGTGQETQYF. Here the CDR3 DNA reads TGCGCCAGCAGCTTGGCCGGGACAGGCCAAGAGACCCAGTACTTC.